The present entry profiles one TCR beta chain with its context. Its antigen remains unknown. CDR3 length: 16 amino acids. V was trimmed by 4 bases and J by 4 bases, leaving 20 bases between them. Germline CDR1 and CDR2: SGHNT and YYREEE (reference sequence). This entry belongs to a study of T cell responses to AZD1222 COVID-19 vaccine. Findings and caveats of the study: With dominance at 160-218 and 743-854, vaccine-associated CD4 TCRs spanned spike.

The repertoire was sequenced with immunoSEQ multiplex PCR; TCRdb's copy has only in-frame clones and lacks some. The table records approximately 260,000 clones, approximately 95% of them present only once. The chain joins TRBV5-4 to TRBJ1-1; perhaps TRBD1 as D (5 bases). The origin of this receptor is an adult in good health. The sample here was peripheral blood, taken on day 0 of AZD1222 vaccination. CDR3 nucleotide sequence: TGTGCCAGCAGCCATGGGGCGGGCCGCTTCGCCACTGAAGCTTTCTTT. Encoded protein: CASSHGAGRFATEAFF.